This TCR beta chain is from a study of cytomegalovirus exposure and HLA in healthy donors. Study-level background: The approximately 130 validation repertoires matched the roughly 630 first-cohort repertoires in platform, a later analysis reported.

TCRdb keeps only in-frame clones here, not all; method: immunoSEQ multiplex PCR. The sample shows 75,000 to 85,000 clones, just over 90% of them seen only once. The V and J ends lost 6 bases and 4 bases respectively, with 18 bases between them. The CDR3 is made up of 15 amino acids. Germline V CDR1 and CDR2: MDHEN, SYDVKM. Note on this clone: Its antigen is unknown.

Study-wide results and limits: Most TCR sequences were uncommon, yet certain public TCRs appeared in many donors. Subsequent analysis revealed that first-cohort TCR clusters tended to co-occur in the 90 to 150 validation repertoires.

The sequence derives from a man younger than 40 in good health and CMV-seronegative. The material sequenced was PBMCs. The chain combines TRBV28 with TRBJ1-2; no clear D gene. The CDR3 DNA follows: TGTGCCAGCAGCCCTAAGTGGGGAGGCGGCTATGGCTACACCTTC. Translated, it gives CASSPKWGGGYGYTF.